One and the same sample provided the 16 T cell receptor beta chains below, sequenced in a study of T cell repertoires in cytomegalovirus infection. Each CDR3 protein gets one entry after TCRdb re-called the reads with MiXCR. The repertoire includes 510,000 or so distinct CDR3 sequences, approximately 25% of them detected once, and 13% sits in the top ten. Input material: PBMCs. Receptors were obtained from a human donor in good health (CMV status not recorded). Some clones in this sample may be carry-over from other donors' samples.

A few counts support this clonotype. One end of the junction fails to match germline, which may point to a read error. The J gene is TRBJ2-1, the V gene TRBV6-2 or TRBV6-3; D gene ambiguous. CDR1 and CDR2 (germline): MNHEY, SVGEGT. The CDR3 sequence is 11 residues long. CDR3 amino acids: CASSQGLEQFF. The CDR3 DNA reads TGCGCCAGCAGCCAAGGCCTTGAGCAGTTCTTC.

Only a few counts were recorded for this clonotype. CDR3 amino acids: CASSLLPSKGGGETQYF. CDR3 nucleotides: TGTGCCAGCAGCTTACTCCCGTCGAAGGGAGGCGGTGAGACCCAGTACTTC. The chain uses TRBV7-6 and TRBJ2-5; D may be TRBD2 (6 bases). Germline V gene data show CDR1 as SGHVS and CDR2 as FNYEAQ. V lost 2 bases and J lost 5, with 21 bases in between. This CDR3 region has 17 residues.

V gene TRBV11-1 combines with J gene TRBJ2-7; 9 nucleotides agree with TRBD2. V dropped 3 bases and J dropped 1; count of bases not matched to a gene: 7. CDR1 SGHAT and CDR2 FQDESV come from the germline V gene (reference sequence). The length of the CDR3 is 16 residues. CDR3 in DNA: TGTGCCAGCAGCTTGGGGAGCGGGAGGCCTTCCTACGAGCAGTACTTC. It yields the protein CASSLGSGRPSYEQYF.

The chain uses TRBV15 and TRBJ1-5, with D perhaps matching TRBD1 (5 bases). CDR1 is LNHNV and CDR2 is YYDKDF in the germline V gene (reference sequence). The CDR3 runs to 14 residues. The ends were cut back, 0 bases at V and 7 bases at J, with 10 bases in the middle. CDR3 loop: CATSRDRVRQPQHF. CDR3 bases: TGTGCCACCAGCAGAGACAGGGTTCGCCAGCCCCAGCATTTT.

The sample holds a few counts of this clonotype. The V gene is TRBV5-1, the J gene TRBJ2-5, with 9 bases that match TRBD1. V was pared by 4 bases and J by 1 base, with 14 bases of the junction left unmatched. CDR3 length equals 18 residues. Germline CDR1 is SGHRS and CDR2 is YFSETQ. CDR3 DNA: TGCGCCAGCAGCCGAGACAGGGGGTTTCGACCCCGCCAAGAGACCCAGTACTTC. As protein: CASSRDRGFRPRQETQYF.

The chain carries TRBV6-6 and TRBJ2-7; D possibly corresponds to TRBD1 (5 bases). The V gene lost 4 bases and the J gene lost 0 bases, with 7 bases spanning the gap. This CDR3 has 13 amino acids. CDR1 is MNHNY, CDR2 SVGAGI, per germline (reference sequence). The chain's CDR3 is CASSSGASYEQYF. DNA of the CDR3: TGTGCCAGCAGTTCTGGGGCCTCCTACGAGCAGTACTTC.

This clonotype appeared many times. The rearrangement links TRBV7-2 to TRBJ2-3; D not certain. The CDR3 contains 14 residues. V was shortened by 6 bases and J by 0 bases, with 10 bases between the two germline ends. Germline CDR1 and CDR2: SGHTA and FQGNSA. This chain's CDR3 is CASSLGRSTDTQYF. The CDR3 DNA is TGTGCCAGCAGTCTAGGACGAAGCACAGATACGCAGTATTTT. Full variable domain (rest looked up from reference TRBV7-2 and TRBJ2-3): GAGVSQSPSNKVTEKGKDVELRCDPISGHTALYWYRQSLGQGLEFLIYFQGNSAPDKSGLPSDRFSAERTGGSVSTLTIQRTQQEDSAVYLCASSLGRSTDTQYFGPGTRLTVL.

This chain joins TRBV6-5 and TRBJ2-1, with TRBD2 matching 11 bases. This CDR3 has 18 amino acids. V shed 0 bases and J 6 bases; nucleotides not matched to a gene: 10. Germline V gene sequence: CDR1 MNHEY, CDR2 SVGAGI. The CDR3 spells CASSYSSDSGRGGNEQFF. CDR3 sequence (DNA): TGTGCCAGCAGTTACTCGTCGGATAGCGGGAGGGGAGGCAATGAGCAGTTCTTC.

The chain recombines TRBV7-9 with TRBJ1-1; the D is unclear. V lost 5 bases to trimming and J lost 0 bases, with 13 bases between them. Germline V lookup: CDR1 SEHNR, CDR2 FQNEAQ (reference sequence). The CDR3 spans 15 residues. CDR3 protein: CASSAPLTMNTEAFF. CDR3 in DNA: TGTGCCAGCAGCGCCCCACTGACAATGAACACTGAAGCTTTCTTT. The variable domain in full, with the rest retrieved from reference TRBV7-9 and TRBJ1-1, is DTGVSQNPRHKITKRGQNVTFRCDPISEHNRLYWYRQTLGQGPEFLTYFQNEAQLEKSRLLSDRFSAERPKGSFSTLEIQRTEQGDSAMYLCASSAPLTMNTEAFFGQGTRLTVV.

CDR3 bases: TGTGCCAGCAGCTTGGAAGGCATAGATACGCAGTATTTT. It translates to CASSLEGIDTQYF. The V call is TRBV5-4, the J call TRBJ2-3; D remains ambiguous. V lost 0 bases and J lost 5, with 7 bases in between. The CDR3 contains 13 residues. Per germline, CDR1 SGHNT and CDR2 YYREEE (reference sequence).

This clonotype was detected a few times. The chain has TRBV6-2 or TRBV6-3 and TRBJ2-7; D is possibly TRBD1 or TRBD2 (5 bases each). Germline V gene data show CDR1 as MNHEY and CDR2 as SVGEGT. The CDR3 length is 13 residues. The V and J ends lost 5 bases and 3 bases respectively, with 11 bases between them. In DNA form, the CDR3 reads TGTGCCAGCAGTCAGGGACCAGTCTACGAGCAGTACTTC. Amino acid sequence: CASSQGPVYEQYF.

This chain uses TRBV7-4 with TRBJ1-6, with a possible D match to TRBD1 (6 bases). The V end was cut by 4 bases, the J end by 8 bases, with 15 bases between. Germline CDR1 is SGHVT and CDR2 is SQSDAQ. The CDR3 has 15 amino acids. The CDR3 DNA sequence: TGTGCCAGCAGCTGGGTTACAGGGTCCGATTCACCCCTCCACTTT. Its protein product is CASSWVTGSDSPLHF.

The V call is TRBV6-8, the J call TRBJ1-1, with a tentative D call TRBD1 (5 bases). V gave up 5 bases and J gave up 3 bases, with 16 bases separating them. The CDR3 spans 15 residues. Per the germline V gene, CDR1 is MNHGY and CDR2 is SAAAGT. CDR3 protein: CASSTGLLGDTEAFF. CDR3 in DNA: TGTGCCAGCAGTACTGGGCTCTTGGGGGACACTGAAGCTTTCTTT.

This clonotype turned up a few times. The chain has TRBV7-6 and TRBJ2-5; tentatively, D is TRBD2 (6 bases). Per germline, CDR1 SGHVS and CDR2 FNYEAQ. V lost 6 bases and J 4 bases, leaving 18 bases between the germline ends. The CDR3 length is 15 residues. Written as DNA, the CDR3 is TGTGCCAGCAGGCAACCGGGACTTTCCGGAGAGACCCAGTACTTC. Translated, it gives CASRQPGLSGETQYF.

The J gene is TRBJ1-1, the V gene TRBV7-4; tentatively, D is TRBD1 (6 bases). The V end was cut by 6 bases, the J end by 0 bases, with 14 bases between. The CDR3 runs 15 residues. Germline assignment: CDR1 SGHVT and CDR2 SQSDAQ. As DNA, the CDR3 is TGTGCCAGCAGGAACAGGGTGGGGGTGAACACTGAAGCTTTCTTT. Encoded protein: CASRNRVGVNTEAFF.

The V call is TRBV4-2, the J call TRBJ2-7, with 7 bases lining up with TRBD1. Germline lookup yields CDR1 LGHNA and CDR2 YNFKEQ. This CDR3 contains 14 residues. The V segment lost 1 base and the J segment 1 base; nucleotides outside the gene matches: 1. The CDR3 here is CASSQADRSYEQYF. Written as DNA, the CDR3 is TGTGCCAGCAGCCAAGCGGACAGGTCCTACGAGCAGTACTTC.